One sample yielded the 16 T cell receptor beta chains listed below, sequenced in a study of PD-1 blockade in classical Hodgkin lymphoma. As for time point: newly diagnosed, previously untreated cHL patient sample. Magnetic depletion of unwanted cells isolated CD4+ T cells from thawed PBMCs. Profiling relied on immunoSEQ multiplex PCR, and the TCRdb table lists in-frame clones only, not all of them. The sample consists of some 28,000 clones, roughly 90% of them appearing once. The sequenced sample consisted of CD4+ T cells from blood. All receptors come from a human donor with classical Hodgkin lymphoma.

This clone appeared a single time. The junction does not match germline at one end; this may be a read error. This rearrangement joins TRBV7-2 to TRBJ2-4, with D maybe TRBD1 (6 bases). This CDR3 spans 13 amino acids. Germline CDR1 reads SGHTA; CDR2 reads FQGNSA. The CDR3 region is CASSSLATGPQVF. CDR3 DNA sequence: TGTGCCAGCAGCTCCCTAGCTACAGGGCCCCAAGTCTTC.

The genes are TRBV7-2 and TRBJ2-1, with 8 bases aligning to TRBD1. Germline V gene sequence: CDR1 SGHTA, CDR2 FQGNSA. The V segment lost 5 bases and the J segment 1 base; nucleotides outside the gene matches: 4. This CDR3 contains 15 residues. For the CDR3, the DNA is TGTGCCAGCAGCATCGGGACAGGTTCCTACAATGAGCAGTTCTTC. This gives the protein CASSIGTGSYNEQFF.

The chain combines TRBV5-8 with TRBJ1-2; maybe TRBD1 (6 bases). The CDR3 spans 15 residues. V lost 2 bases and J lost 0, with 11 bases in between. The germline V gene encodes CDR1 SGHTS and CDR2 YDEGEE. This CDR3 reads CASSLRRGANYGYTF. DNA for the CDR3: TGTGCCAGCAGCTTAAGGAGGGGGGCTAACTATGGCTACACCTTC.

This clone was observed once. The chain combines TRBV7-6 with TRBJ2-3; 9 nucleotides match TRBD2. The V and J ends lost 3 bases and 5 bases, in that order; junction bases with no gene match: 9. This CDR3 spans 16 amino acids. The germline gives CDR1 SGHVS, CDR2 FNYEAQ. CDR3 sequence (DNA): TGTGCCAGCAGCTTCATTGCGGGAGGGCCTATAGATACGCAGTATTTT. Translation gives CASSFIAGGPIDTQYF.

This chain joins TRBV7-2 and TRBJ2-2; D possibly corresponds to TRBD1 (7 bases). V lost 7 bases, J lost 2 bases, and 17 bases lay in between. Per the germline V gene, CDR1 is SGHTA and CDR2 is FQGNSA. This CDR3 region has 16 residues. CDR3 nucleotides: TGTGCCAGCAACCCCCGGCAGGGGGGCAACACCGGGGAGCTGTTTTTT. This codes for CASNPRQGGNTGELFF.

This rearrangement joins TRBV7-7 to TRBJ2-5; 9 bases are shared with TRBD1. This CDR3 contains 16 residues. Germline V gene sequence: CDR1 SSHAT, CDR2 FNYEAQ (reference sequence). Trimming removed 5 bases from V and 2 bases from J; junction bases left unmatched: 9. The CDR3: CASSHGQGRGQETQYF. DNA for the CDR3: TGTGCCAGCAGCCACGGACAGGGGAGAGGGCAAGAGACCCAGTACTTC.

V and J are TRBV4-1 and TRBJ2-1; 9 bases align to TRBD2. This CDR3 comprises 15 residues. Trimming removed 6 bases from V and 7 bases from J; junction bases left unmatched: 10. CDR1 MGHRA and CDR2 YSYEKL come from the germline V gene. CDR3 sequence: CASRLSGGRVNEQFF. The CDR3 DNA reads as TGCGCCAGCAGACTGTCAGGCGGGAGGGTGAATGAGCAGTTCTTC.

This chain uses TRBV7-9 with TRBJ1-1, with D maybe TRBD1 (5 bases). CDR3 length equals 13 residues. The V gene lost 8 bases and the J gene lost 1 base, with 11 bases spanning the gap. The V gene's germline CDR1 is SEHNR and CDR2 FQNEAQ (reference sequence). CDR3 DNA sequence: TGTGCCAGCGGCGCGACAGCGAACACTGAAGCTTTCTTT. Residues: CASGATANTEAFF.

The rearrangement uses TRBV19 and TRBJ1-5; 8 nucleotides align to TRBD1. J lost 3 bases, V lost 5 bases, and 9 bases had no gene match. CDR1 and CDR2 from the germline V gene are LNHDA and SQIVND (reference sequence). This CDR3 has 16 amino acids. CDR3 DNA sequence: TGTGCCAGTAGTGGGCAGACAGGGGTCCCCAATCAGCCCCAGCATTTT. Translation gives CASSGQTGVPNQPQHF.

V usage is TRBV7-2 and J usage is TRBJ1-3; D remains unclear. Trimming removed 5 bases from V and 0 bases from J, with 20 bases in between. Germline lookup yields CDR1 SGHTA and CDR2 FQGNSA. This CDR3 region has 18 residues. CDR3 coding DNA: TGTGCCAGCAGCCCCCGGCGCACGGCGGGGTTCTCTGGAAACACCATATATTTT. It specifies CASSPRRTAGFSGNTIYF.

The rearrangement joins TRBV7-8 to TRBJ2-5; D may match TRBD1 or TRBD2 (5 bases each). Germline V gene data show CDR1 as SGHVS and CDR2 as FQNEAQ. This CDR3 has 14 residues. Trimming stripped 0 bases from V and 1 base from J, with 6 bases between. The CDR3 loop reads CASSLAGPQETQYF. The CDR3 DNA follows: TGTGCCAGCAGCTTAGCGGGACCCCAAGAGACCCAGTACTTC.

This chain joins TRBV5-1 and TRBJ2-7, with a tentative D call TRBD2 (7 bases). Germline V gene data show CDR1 as SGHRS and CDR2 as YFSETQ. Trimming stripped 1 base from V and 6 bases from J, with 20 bases between. CDR3 length: 16 residues. CDR3 loop: CASSLLGGGGQIEQYF. In DNA form, the CDR3 reads TGCGCCAGCAGCTTGTTGGGCGGCGGGGGCCAGATCGAGCAGTACTTC.

The chain joins TRBV28 to TRBJ2-7; 11 bases are a match to TRBD1. The CDR3 consists of 12 residues. Germline V gene sequence: CDR1 MDHEN, CDR2 SYDVKM. With 8 bases clipped from V and 7 bases from J, the junction kept 4 bases outside the gene matches. CDR3 region: CASGQGAREQYF. CDR3 DNA sequence: TGTGCCAGCGGACAGGGGGCCCGGGAGCAGTACTTC.

V is TRBV7-2 and J is TRBJ1-1, with D unresolved. This CDR3 has 12 residues. Germline V CDR1 and CDR2: SGHTA, FQGNSA. V shed 2 bases and J shed 4 bases, with 5 bases lying between them. The CDR3 sequence is CASSLLGTEAFF. The CDR3 bases are TGTGCCAGCAGCTTATTAGGCACTGAAGCTTTCTTT.

CDR3 coding DNA: TGTGCCAGCAGCGAGACAGGGCAATCCTACGAGCAGTACTTC. As protein: CASSETGQSYEQYF. The rearrangement links TRBV9 to TRBJ2-7; 7 bases map to TRBD1. Looked up from germline, CDR1 is SGDLS and CDR2 is YYNGEE. The CDR3 sequence is 14 residues long. V trimming: 3 bases; J trimming: 1 base; junction bases outside the gene matches: 4.

The sample holds a few counts of this clone. CDR3 protein: CASSAGINQPQHF. The DNA of the CDR3 is TGTGCCAGCAGTGCAGGAATCAATCAGCCCCAGCATTTT. The J gene is TRBJ1-5, the V gene TRBV6-1, with unresolved D. The CDR3 extends over 13 amino acids. Trimming pared 4 bases from V and 3 bases from J, leaving 7 bases between. Germline V gene sequence: CDR1 MNHNS, CDR2 SASEGT.